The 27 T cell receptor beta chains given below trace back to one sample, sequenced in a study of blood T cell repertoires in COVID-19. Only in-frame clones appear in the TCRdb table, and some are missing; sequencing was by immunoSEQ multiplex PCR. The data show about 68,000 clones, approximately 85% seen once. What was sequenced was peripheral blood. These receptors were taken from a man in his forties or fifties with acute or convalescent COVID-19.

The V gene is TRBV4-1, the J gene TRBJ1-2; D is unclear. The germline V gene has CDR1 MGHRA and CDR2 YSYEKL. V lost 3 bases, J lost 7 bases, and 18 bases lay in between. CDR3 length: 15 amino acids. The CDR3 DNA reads TGCGCCAGCAGCCAGGCTGTCGGAGGGAGAAGTGGCTACACCTTC. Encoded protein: CASSQAVGGRSGYTF.

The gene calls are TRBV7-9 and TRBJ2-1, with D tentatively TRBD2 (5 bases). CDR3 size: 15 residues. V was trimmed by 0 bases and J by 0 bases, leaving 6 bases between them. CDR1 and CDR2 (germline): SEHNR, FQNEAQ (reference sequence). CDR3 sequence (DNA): TGTGCCAGCAGCTTAGCAGCGGTCTCCTACAATGAGCAGTTCTTC. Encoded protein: CASSLAAVSYNEQFF.

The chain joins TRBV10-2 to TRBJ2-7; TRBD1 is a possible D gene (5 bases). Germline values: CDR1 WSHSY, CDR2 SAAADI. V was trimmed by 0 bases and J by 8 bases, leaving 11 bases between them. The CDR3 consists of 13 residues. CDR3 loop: CASSESWLGQQYF. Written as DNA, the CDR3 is TGCGCCAGCAGTGAGTCGTGGTTGGGGCAGCAGTACTTC.

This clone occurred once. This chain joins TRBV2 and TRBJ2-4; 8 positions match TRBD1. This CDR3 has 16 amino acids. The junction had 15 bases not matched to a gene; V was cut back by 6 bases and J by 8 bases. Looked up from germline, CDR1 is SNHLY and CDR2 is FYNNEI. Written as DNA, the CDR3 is TGTGCCAGCAGAGGGCAGTCCAGGGGGCCTAGGGACATTCAGTACTTC. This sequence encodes CASRGQSRGPRDIQYF.

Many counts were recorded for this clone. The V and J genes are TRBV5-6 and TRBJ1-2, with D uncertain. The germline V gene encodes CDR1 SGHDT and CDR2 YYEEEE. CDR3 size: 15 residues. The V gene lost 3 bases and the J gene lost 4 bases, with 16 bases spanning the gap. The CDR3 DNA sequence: TGTGCCAGCAGCTCGCGGATCGGAACGATCTATGGCTACACCTTC. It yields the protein CASSSRIGTIYGYTF.

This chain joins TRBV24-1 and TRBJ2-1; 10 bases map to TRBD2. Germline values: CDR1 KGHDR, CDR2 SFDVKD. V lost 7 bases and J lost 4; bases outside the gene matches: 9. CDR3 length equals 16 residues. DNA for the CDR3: TGTGCCACCAGCCCGTCTAGCGGGGGCCCGTACAATGAGCAGTTCTTC. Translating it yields CATSPSSGGPYNEQFF.

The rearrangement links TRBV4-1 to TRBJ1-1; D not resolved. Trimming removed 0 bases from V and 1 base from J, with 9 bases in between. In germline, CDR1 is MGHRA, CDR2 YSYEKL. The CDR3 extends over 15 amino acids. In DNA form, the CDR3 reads TGCGCCAGCAGCCAAGAATGGCACAGGAACACTGAAGCTTTCTTT. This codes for CASSQEWHRNTEAFF.

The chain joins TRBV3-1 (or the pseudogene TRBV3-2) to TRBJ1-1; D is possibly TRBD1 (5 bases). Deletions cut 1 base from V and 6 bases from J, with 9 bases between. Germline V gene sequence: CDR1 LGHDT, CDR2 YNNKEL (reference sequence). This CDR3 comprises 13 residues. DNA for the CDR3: TGTGCCAGCAGCCAAGTTACGGGGGCTGAAGCTTTCTTT. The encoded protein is CASSQVTGAEAFF.

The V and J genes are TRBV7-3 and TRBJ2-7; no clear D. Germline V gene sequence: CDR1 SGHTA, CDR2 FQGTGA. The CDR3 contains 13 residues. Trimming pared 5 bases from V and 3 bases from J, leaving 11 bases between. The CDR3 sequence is CASSPSPGYEQYF. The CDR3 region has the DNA TGTGCCAGCAGCCCATCCCCGGGCTACGAGCAGTACTTC. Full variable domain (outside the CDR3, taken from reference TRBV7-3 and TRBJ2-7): GAGVSQTPSNKVTEKGKYVELRCDPISGHTALYWYRQSLGQGPEFLIYFQGTGAADDSGLPNDRFFAVRPEGSVSTLKIQRTERGDSAVYLCASSPSPGYEQYFGPGTRLTVT.

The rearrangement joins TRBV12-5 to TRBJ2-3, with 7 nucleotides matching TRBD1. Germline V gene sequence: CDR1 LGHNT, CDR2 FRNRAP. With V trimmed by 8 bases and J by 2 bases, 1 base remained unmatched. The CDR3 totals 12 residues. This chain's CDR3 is CASQGVTDTQYF. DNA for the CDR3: TGTGCTAGTCAGGGGGTCACAGATACGCAGTATTTT.

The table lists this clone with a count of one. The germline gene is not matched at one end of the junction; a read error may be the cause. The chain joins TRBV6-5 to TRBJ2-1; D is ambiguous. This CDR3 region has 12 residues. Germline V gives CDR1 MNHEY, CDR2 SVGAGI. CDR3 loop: CASSYSNNEQFF. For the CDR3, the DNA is TGTGCCAGCAGTTACTCCAACAATGAGCAGTTCTTC.

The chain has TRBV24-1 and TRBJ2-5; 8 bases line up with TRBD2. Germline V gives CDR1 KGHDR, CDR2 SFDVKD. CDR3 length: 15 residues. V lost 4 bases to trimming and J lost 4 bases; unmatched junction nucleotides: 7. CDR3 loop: CATSDPAGGAETQYF. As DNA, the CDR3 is TGTGCCACCAGTGACCCCGCGGGGGGCGCAGAGACCCAGTACTTC.

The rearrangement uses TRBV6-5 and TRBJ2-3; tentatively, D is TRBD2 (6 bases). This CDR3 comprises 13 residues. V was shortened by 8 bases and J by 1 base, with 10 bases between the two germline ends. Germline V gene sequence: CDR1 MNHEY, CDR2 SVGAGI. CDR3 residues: CASCPGGTDTQYF. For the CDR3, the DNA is TGTGCCAGCTGTCCGGGGGGCACAGATACGCAGTATTTT.

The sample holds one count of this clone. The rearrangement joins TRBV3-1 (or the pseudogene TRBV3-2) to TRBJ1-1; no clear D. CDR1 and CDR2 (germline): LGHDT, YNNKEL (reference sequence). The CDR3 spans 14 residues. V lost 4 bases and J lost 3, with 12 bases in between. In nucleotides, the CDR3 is TGTGCCAGCAGCCCCGGGAGCAAGGACACTGAAGCTTTCTTT. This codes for CASSPGSKDTEAFF.

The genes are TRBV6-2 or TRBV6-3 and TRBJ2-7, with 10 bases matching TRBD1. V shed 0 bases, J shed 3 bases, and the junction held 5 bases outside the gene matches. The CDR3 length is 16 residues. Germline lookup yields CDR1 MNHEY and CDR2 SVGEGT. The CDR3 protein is CASSYSTGTGDYEQYF. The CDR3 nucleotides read TGTGCCAGCAGTTACTCCACCGGGACAGGGGACTACGAGCAGTACTTC.

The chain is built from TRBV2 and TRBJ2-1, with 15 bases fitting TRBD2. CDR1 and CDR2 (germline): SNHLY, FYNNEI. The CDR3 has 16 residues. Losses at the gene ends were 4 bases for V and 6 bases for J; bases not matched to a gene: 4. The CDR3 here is CASSGTSGGVLNEQFF. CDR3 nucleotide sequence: TGTGCCAGCAGTGGGACTAGCGGGGGGGTACTCAATGAGCAGTTCTTC.

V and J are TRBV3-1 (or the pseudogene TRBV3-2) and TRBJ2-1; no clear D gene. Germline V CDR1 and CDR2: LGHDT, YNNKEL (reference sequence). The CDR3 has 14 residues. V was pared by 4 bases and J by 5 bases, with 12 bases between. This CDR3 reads CASSPTTFNNEQFF. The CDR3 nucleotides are TGTGCCAGCAGCCCCACAACGTTCAACAATGAGCAGTTCTTC.

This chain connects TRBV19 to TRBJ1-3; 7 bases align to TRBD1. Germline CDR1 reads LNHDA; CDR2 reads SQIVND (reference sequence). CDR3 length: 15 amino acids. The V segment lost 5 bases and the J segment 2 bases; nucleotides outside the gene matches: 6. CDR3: CASSSPGGPGNTIYF. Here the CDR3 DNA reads TGTGCCAGTAGTTCTCCAGGGGGACCTGGAAACACCATATATTTT.

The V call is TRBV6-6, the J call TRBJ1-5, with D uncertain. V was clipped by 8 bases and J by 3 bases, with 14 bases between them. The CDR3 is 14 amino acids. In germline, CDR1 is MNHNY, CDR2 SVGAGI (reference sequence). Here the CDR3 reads CASGGMQPNQPQHF. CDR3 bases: TGTGCCAGCGGAGGGATGCAACCCAATCAGCCCCAGCATTTT.

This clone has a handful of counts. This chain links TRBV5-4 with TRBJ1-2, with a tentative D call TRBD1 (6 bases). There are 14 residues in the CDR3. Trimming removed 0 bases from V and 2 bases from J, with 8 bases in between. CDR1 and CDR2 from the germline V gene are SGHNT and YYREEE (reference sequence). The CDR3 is CASSLDGGNYGYTF. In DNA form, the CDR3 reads TGTGCCAGCAGCTTGGATGGGGGCAACTATGGCTACACCTTC.

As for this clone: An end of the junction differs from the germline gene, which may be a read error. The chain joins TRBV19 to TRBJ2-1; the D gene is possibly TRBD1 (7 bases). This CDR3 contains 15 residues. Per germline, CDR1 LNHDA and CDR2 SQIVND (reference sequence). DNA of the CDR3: TGTGCCAGTAGTAGGAGGGGACAGACCTACAATGGGCAGTTCTTC. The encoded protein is CASSRRGQTYNGQFF. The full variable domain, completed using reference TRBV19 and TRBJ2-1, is DGGITQSPKYLFRKEGQNVTLSCEQNLNHDAMYWYRQDPGQGLRLIYYSQIVNDFQKGDIAEGYSVSREKKESFPLTVTSAQKNPTAFYLCASSRRGQTYNGQFFGPGTRLTVL.

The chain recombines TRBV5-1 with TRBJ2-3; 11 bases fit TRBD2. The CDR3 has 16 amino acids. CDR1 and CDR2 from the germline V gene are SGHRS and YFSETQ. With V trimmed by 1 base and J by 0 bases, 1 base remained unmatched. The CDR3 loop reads CASSLTSGGSTDTQYF. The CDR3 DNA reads TGCGCCAGCAGCTTGACTAGCGGGGGTAGCACAGATACGCAGTATTTT.

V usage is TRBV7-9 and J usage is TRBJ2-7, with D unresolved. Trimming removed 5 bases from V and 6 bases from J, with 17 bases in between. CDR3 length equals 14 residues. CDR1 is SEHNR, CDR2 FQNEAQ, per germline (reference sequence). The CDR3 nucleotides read TGTGCCAGCAGCCCGAGGATCTCACTTGGCGAGCAGTACTTC. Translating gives CASSPRISLGEQYF.

The CDR3 DNA reads as TGCAGTGCTAGTAGAGCATCGGGCGGGGAGCTGTTTTTT. As protein: CSASRASGGELFF. The V and J genes are TRBV20-1 and TRBJ2-2; D is unclear. Trimming pared 3 bases from V and 7 bases from J, leaving 12 bases between. CDR3 size: 13 residues. Germline V gives CDR1 DFQATT, CDR2 SNEGSKA (reference sequence).

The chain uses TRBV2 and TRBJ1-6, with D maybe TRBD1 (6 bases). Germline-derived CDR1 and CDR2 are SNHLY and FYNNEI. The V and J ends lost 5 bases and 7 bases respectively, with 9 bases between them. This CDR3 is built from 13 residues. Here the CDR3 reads CASSFQGNSPLHF. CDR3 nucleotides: TGTGCCAGCAGTTTTCAGGGGAATTCACCCCTCCACTTT. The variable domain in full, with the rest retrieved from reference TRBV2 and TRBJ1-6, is EPEVTQTPSHQVTQMGQEVILRCVPISNHLYFYWYRQILGQKVEFLVSFYNNEISEKSEIFDDQFSVERPDGSNFTLKIRSTKLEDSAMYFCASSFQGNSPLHFGNGTRLTVT.

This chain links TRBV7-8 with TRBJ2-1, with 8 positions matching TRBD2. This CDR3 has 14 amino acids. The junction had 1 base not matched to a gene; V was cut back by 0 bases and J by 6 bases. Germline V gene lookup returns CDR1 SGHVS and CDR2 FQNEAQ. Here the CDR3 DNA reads TGTGCCAGCAGCTTAGCCCGGGGGGGCAATGAGCAGTTCTTC. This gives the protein CASSLARGGNEQFF.

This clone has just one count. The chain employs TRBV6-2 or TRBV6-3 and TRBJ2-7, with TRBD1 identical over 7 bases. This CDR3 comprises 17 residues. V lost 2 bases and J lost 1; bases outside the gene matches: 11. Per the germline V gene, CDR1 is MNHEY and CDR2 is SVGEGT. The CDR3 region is CASSYRVDSGGSYEQYF. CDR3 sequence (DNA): TGTGCCAGCAGTTACAGGGTCGACTCAGGGGGTTCCTACGAGCAGTACTTC.